The 29 T cell receptor beta chains given below trace back to one sample, sequenced in a study of persistence of HIV-infected CD4 T cells. For these TCRs, the target antigens are not known. The libraries were made with immunoSEQ version 4 in survey mode. TCRdb's table, derived via immunoSEQ multiplex PCR, lists solely in-frame clones and lacks some. The sample comprises 35,000 to 45,000 clones, around 89% of which are singletons, and 0.4% to 0.5% rests with the top ten. Anti-CD3/anti-CD28 beads served as a nonspecific positive control stimulus. CD4+ T cells upregulating both CD40 ligand and CD69 were sorted as responding cells. Sample: CD4+ T cells sorted from PBMCs after approximately 18-hour stimulation, taken from a patient who received antiretroviral therapy. These TCRs come from an adult woman with HIV who was CMV-seropositive.

The rearrangement uses TRBV19 and TRBJ1-1; D is ambiguous. Trimming removed 5 bases at V and 11 bases at J, with 18 bases between. Germline CDR1 is LNHDA and CDR2 is SQIVND (reference sequence). This CDR3 is 13 amino acids long. CDR3 nucleotide sequence: TGTGCCAGTAGTTATAACAGACGGCAAGAGGCTTTCTTT. The encoded protein is CASSYNRRQEAFF. Looking up the rest from reference TRBV19 and TRBJ1-1 gives the full variable domain: DGGITQSPKYLFRKEGQNVTLSCEQNLNHDAMYWYRQDPGQGLRLIYYSQIVNDFQKGDIAEGYSVSREKKESFPLTVTSAQKNPTAFYLCASSYNRRQEAFFGQGTRLTVV.

The rearrangement joins TRBV18 to TRBJ2-3; no clear D. The V gene lost 3 bases and the J gene lost 2 bases, with 6 bases spanning the gap. Germline CDR1 reads KGHSH; CDR2 reads LQKENI. This CDR3 comprises 13 residues. CDR3 region: CASSPTPTDTQYF. CDR3 DNA sequence: TGTGCCAGCTCACCCACCCCCACAGATACGCAGTATTTT. Together with reference TRBV18 and TRBJ2-3, the CDR3 gives the full variable domain: NAGVMQNPRHLVRRRGQEARLRCSPMKGHSHVYWYRQLPEEGLKFMVYLQKENIIDESGMPKERFSAEFPKEGPSILRIQQVVRGDSAAYFCASSPTPTDTQYFGPGTRLTVL.

This clone was seen just once. J is TRBJ1-2 and V is TRBV6-5, with TRBD1 identical over 8 bases. This CDR3 contains 14 residues. Germline-derived CDR1 and CDR2 are MNHEY and SVGAGI. J was trimmed by 4 bases and V by 8 bases; bases with no gene match: 9. Here the CDR3 DNA reads TGTGCCAGCGGGGAGGCAGGGGGCCGCTATGGCTACACCTTC. Translated, it gives CASGEAGGRYGYTF.

This clone came up once. The CDR3 loop is CATSSQTGSGANVLTF. CDR3 DNA sequence: TGTGCCACCAGTTCTCAGACAGGCTCTGGGGCCAACGTCCTGACTTTC. The chain recombines TRBV24-1 with TRBJ2-6; weak D call: TRBD1 (6 bases). The CDR3 has 16 residues. CDR1 and CDR2 (germline): KGHDR, SFDVKD. Trimming pared 6 bases from V and 0 bases from J, leaving 11 bases between.

This clone was seen once. The chain uses TRBV6-5 and TRBJ2-2; 7 nucleotides agree with TRBD1. This CDR3 contains 14 residues. Germline CDR1 reads MNHEY; CDR2 reads SVGAGI. Trimming at V came to 6 bases and at J to 3 bases, leaving 4 bases not matched to a gene. For the CDR3, the DNA is TGTGCCAGCAGGGTCGACAGGGACACCGGGGAGCTGTTTTTT. This gives the protein CASRVDRDTGELFF.

The chain employs TRBV5-1 and TRBJ1-1, with D possibly being TRBD1 (5 bases). Germline assignment: CDR1 SGHRS and CDR2 YFSETQ. The CDR3 totals 15 residues. V lost 0 bases and J lost 7, with 16 bases in between. The CDR3 is CASSLGAGQGDEAFF. The CDR3 nucleotides are TGCGCCAGCAGCTTGGGGGCAGGGCAAGGGGATGAAGCTTTCTTT.

The rearrangement joins TRBV3-1 (or the pseudogene TRBV3-2) to TRBJ1-4; D not resolved. Trimming took off 3 bases at V and 2 bases at J, with 13 bases between the two ends. The CDR3 is 16 amino acids. CDR1 and CDR2 (germline): LGHDT, YNNKEL (reference sequence). The CDR3 nucleotides are TGTGCCAGCAGCCAGGACCTTGGACTGACTAATGAAAAACTGTTTTTT. Translating it yields CASSQDLGLTNEKLFF.

The chain carries TRBV2 and TRBJ2-3, with no clear D. The CDR3 has 13 residues. Looked up from germline, CDR1 is SNHLY and CDR2 is FYNNEI. The V end was cut by 3 bases, the J end by 0 bases, with 4 bases between. In DNA, the CDR3 is TGTGCCAGCAGTGATGTAAGCACAGATACGCAGTATTTT. The encoded protein is CASSDVSTDTQYF.

This clone was seen only a few times. This sequence joins TRBV6-5 and TRBJ1-1, with D unclear. CDR3 length: 14 residues. CDR1 MNHEY and CDR2 SVGAGI come from the germline V gene. V lost 2 bases to trimming and J lost 2 bases, with 9 bases between them. As DNA, the CDR3 is TGTGCCAGCAGTTACAGTGGCGATAACACTGAAGCTTTCTTT. Its translation is CASSYSGDNTEAFF.

This chain links TRBV9 with TRBJ1-1; no clear D gene. V lost 1 base, J lost 7 bases, and 11 bases lay in between. The CDR3 is 13 residues long. Germline V gene lookup returns CDR1 SGDLS and CDR2 YYNGEE. The CDR3 region is CASSVTPLREAFF. CDR3 nucleotides: TGTGCCAGCAGCGTAACGCCCCTCCGTGAAGCTTTCTTT.

The chain employs TRBV3-1 (or the pseudogene TRBV3-2) and TRBJ1-1; 7 nucleotides line up with TRBD1. The CDR3 runs to 13 residues. With V trimmed by 2 bases and J by 5 bases, 2 bases remained unmatched. CDR1 is LGHDT, CDR2 YNNKEL, per germline (reference sequence). The CDR3 reads CASSQLQGTEAFF. CDR3 sequence (DNA): TGTGCCAGCAGCCAACTACAGGGGACTGAAGCTTTCTTT.

V is TRBV5-1 and J is TRBJ2-3, with 10 bases aligning to TRBD2. V dropped 2 bases and J dropped 5; count of bases not matched to a gene: 2. In germline, CDR1 is SGHRS, CDR2 YFSETQ. The CDR3 is 14 amino acids. The CDR3 is CASSLAGGIDTQYF. The CDR3 coding sequence is TGCGCCAGCAGCTTAGCGGGGGGGATAGATACGCAGTATTTT.

The chain couples TRBV2 to TRBJ2-2; D is unresolved. Germline V gene lookup returns CDR1 SNHLY and CDR2 FYNNEI. The CDR3 is made up of 11 amino acids. V shed 10 bases and J shed 7 bases, with 10 bases lying between them. CDR3 DNA: TGTGCCACCACAATGAACGGGGAGCTGTTTTTT. As protein: CATTMNGELFF. The full variable domain, rest sourced from reference TRBV2 and TRBJ2-2, is EPEVTQTPSHQVTQMGQEVILRCVPISNHLYFYWYRQILGQKVEFLVSFYNNEISEKSEIFDDQFSVERPDGSNFTLKIRSTKLEDSAMYFCATTMNGELFFGEGSRLTVL.

The chain is built from TRBV30 and TRBJ1-2; D uncertain. The V end was cut by 0 bases, the J end by 8 bases, with 10 bases between. This CDR3 contains 12 residues. Germline assignment: CDR1 GTSNPN and CDR2 SVGIG (reference sequence). The CDR3 sequence is CAWSVSGGGYTF. The CDR3 DNA reads TGTGCCTGGAGTGTATCGGGTGGCGGCTACACCTTC.

This clone has only one observation. The chain links TRBV19 to TRBJ2-5; no firm D call. Per germline, CDR1 LNHDA and CDR2 SQIVND (reference sequence). The CDR3 runs 13 residues. The germline V and J ends were trimmed by 6 bases and 1 base, with 9 bases remaining between them. CDR3 sequence (DNA): TGTGCCAGTAGGACGAGAACCCAAGAGACCCAGTACTTC. It is translated as CASRTRTQETQYF. Using reference TRBV19 and TRBJ2-5 for the parts outside the CDR3, the full variable domain is DGGITQSPKYLFRKEGQNVTLSCEQNLNHDAMYWYRQDPGQGLRLIYYSQIVNDFQKGDIAEGYSVSREKKESFPLTVTSAQKNPTAFYLCASRTRTQETQYFGPGTRLLVL.

V gene TRBV7-3 combines with J gene TRBJ2-2; D not resolved. The CDR3 contains 15 residues. Trimming took off 5 bases at V and 1 base at J, with 11 bases between the two ends. Germline V gene lookup returns CDR1 SGHTA and CDR2 FQGTGA. The CDR3 DNA is TGTGCCAGCAGCCGGGTCGCCATGAACACCGGGGAGCTGTTTTTT. Translated, it gives CASSRVAMNTGELFF.

The chain links TRBV2 to TRBJ2-5; no clear D. Germline assignment: CDR1 SNHLY and CDR2 FYNNEI. The CDR3 runs 13 residues. V lost 7 bases and J lost 3, with 12 bases in between. CDR3 coding DNA: TGTGCCAGCACAAACAGCGAAAAAGAGACCCAGTACTTC. It codes for CASTNSEKETQYF. The full variable domain, in which reference TRBV2 and TRBJ2-5 provide the parts outside the CDR3, is EPEVTQTPSHQVTQMGQEVILRCVPISNHLYFYWYRQILGQKVEFLVSFYNNEISEKSEIFDDQFSVERPDGSNFTLKIRSTKLEDSAMYFCASTNSEKETQYFGPGTRLLVL.

This clone was found once. V and J are TRBV24-1 and TRBJ2-5, with D unclear. The CDR3 sequence is 13 residues long. V shed 5 bases and J shed 0 bases, with 6 bases lying between them. The germline V gene encodes CDR1 KGHDR and CDR2 SFDVKD. The CDR3 sequence is CATSVPDQETQYF. The DNA for the CDR3 is TGTGCCACCAGTGTTCCAGACCAAGAGACCCAGTACTTC.

This clone was detected once. This chain joins TRBV19 and TRBJ2-7; TRBD1 is a possible D gene (5 bases). From germline, CDR1 is LNHDA and CDR2 SQIVND (reference sequence). CDR3 length: 13 residues. The V end was cut by 6 bases, the J end by 4 bases, with 13 bases between. CDR3 loop: CASRMTENYEQYF. DNA for the CDR3: TGTGCCAGTAGAATGACAGAGAATTACGAGCAGTACTTC.

This clone turned up a few times. V and J are TRBV7-8 and TRBJ2-2; possible D gene TRBD2, 6 bases. The CDR3 is 18 amino acids. Germline V gene lookup returns CDR1 SGHVS and CDR2 FQNEAQ. The germline V and J ends were trimmed by 1 base and 7 bases, with 22 bases remaining between them. The CDR3 spells CASSLGKISGSFVGELFF. In DNA, the CDR3 is TGTGCCAGCAGCTTAGGAAAAATCAGCGGGTCCTTCGTCGGGGAGCTGTTTTTT. The variable domain in full, completed from reference TRBV7-8 and TRBJ2-2, reads GAGVSQSPRYKVAKRGQDVALRCDPISGHVSLFWYQQALGQGPEFLTYFQNEAQLDKSGLPSDRFFAERPEGSVSTLKIQRTQQEDSAVYLCASSLGKISGSFVGELFFGEGSRLTVL.

The rearrangement links TRBV19 to TRBJ2-5; D may match TRBD1 or TRBD2 (6 bases each). Per the germline V gene, CDR1 is LNHDA and CDR2 is SQIVND (reference sequence). The CDR3 sequence is 13 residues long. Trimming shortened V by 1 base and J by 5 bases, and 8 bases separated the two germline ends. Here the CDR3 DNA reads TGTGCCAGTAGTATAGCGGGGGCGGAGACCCAGTACTTC. This encodes CASSIAGAETQYF.

The chain couples TRBV5-1 to TRBJ1-1, with a possible D match to TRBD1 (5 bases). Germline lookup yields CDR1 SGHRS and CDR2 YFSETQ. V dropped 2 bases and J dropped 5 bases, with 7 bases sitting between them. The CDR3 spans 12 residues. The CDR3 is CASSLGTTEAFF. CDR3 DNA: TGCGCCAGCAGCTTAGGGACGACTGAAGCTTTCTTT.

This chain joins TRBV6-2 or TRBV6-3 and TRBJ1-5; D not resolved. V lost 0 bases and J 1 base, leaving 10 bases between the germline ends. Germline V gene data show CDR1 as MNHEY and CDR2 as SVGEGT. The CDR3 has 16 residues. CDR3 amino acids: CASSYSTTGSNQPQHF. The CDR3 bases are TGTGCCAGCAGTTACTCGACGACGGGGAGCAATCAGCCCCAGCATTTT.

This chain joins TRBV24-1 and TRBJ2-1; 9 positions agree with TRBD2. With V trimmed by 4 bases and J by 4 bases, 7 bases remained unmatched. Per germline, CDR1 KGHDR and CDR2 SFDVKD. There are 16 residues in the CDR3. CDR3 protein: CATSEDGTSKYNEQFF. CDR3 coding DNA: TGTGCCACCAGTGAGGACGGGACTAGCAAGTACAATGAGCAGTTCTTC.

V is TRBV15 and J is TRBJ1-1; D is possibly TRBD1 (6 bases). CDR3 length: 21 amino acids. V was clipped by 3 bases and J by 6 bases, with 35 bases between them. CDR1 and CDR2 (germline): LNHNV, YYDKDF (reference sequence). The CDR3 reads CATSSPTFPGAQPRSTPEAFF. CDR3 DNA: TGTGCCACCAGCAGCCCCACGTTCCCAGGGGCCCAGCCACGGTCTACTCCTGAAGCTTTCTTT. Full variable domain (missing parts from reference TRBV15 and TRBJ1-1): DAMVIQNPRYQVTQFGKPVTLSCSQTLNHNVMYWYQQKSSQAPKLLFHYYDKDFNNEADTPDNFQSRRPNTSFCFLDIRSPGLGDTAMYLCATSSPTFPGAQPRSTPEAFFGQGTRLTVV.

This chain uses TRBV19 with TRBJ1-5, with a weak D call TRBD1 (6 bases). This CDR3 is built from 14 residues. Trimming cost V 9 bases and J 3 bases, with 15 bases left between them. Per germline, CDR1 LNHDA and CDR2 SQIVND (reference sequence). DNA of the CDR3: TGTGCCAGCCGCGTACAGGGAGTCAATCAGCCCCAGCATTTT. The encoded protein is CASRVQGVNQPQHF.

V gene TRBV27 combines with J gene TRBJ1-1; D possibly corresponds to TRBD1 (6 bases). V gave up 6 bases and J gave up 2 bases, with 16 bases separating them. Germline V CDR1 and CDR2: MNHEY, SMNVEV (reference sequence). The CDR3 contains 15 residues. CDR3 nucleotides: TGTGCCAGCAGGGGGGGGGCAGGAATCAACACTGAAGCTTTCTTT. This gives the protein CASRGGAGINTEAFF.

J is TRBJ1-2 and V is TRBV2; no firm D call. V dropped 1 base and J dropped 8 bases, with 14 bases sitting between them. CDR1 is SNHLY, CDR2 FYNNEI, per germline. The CDR3 has 14 amino acids. In DNA, the CDR3 is TGTGCCAGCAGTGAAGTGGGCTATAGTTCCGGCTACACCTTC. Translating it yields CASSEVGYSSGYTF.

The chain recombines TRBV30 with TRBJ1-1, with D uncertain. Germline V CDR1 and CDR2: GTSNPN, SVGIG (reference sequence). The CDR3 has 13 amino acids. V lost 0 bases to trimming and J lost 4 bases, with 9 bases between them. CDR3 residues: CAWSVSVSTEAFF. DNA for the CDR3: TGTGCCTGGAGTGTATCGGTTAGCACTGAAGCTTTCTTT. Full variable domain (missing parts from reference TRBV30 and TRBJ1-1): SQTIHQWPATLVQPVGSPLSLECTVEGTSNPNLYWYRQAAGRGLQLLFYSVGIGQISSEVPQNLSASRPQDRQFILSSKKLLLSDSGFYLCAWSVSVSTEAFFGQGTRLTVV.